This T cell receptor beta chain is drawn from a study of graft-versus-host responses after intestinal transplantation. Study-level background: All recipients were given anti-thymocyte globulin induction, and tacrolimus and steroids were then administered for three to four years. Findings of the study overall: Ileal or blood samples showed some GvH clones first, and such clones were also found in recipient marrow. Researchers found peak circulating GvH clone levels linked to early post-transplant HvG declines.

The assay was immunoSEQ multiplex PCR, and TCRdb's table has in-frame clones only and misses some. The sample carries about 98,000 clones, 86% recorded once. Points on this clone: Its antigen is unknown.

V was shortened by 5 bases and J by 6 bases, with 14 bases between the two germline ends. Germline values: CDR1 MNHNY, CDR2 SVGAGI (reference sequence). The length of the CDR3 is 14 residues. The material was PBMCs, obtained 255 days after intestinal transplant. The chain joins TRBV6-6 to TRBJ2-1; TRBD1 is a possible D gene (6 bases). The sequence was collected from a human patient who received an intestinal transplant, so some T cells may come from the graft donor. CDR3 DNA sequence: TGTGCCAGCAGTCCCCTGAGGACAGCCAATGAGCAGTTCTTC. It yields the protein CASSPLRTANEQFF.